Shown below are 4 T cell receptor beta chains from a single sample sequenced in a study of cytomegalovirus exposure and HLA in healthy donors. The PCR was carried out with 60 Vbeta primers and 13 Jbeta primers. Produced via immunoSEQ multiplex PCR; TCRdb's table is partial and in-frame only. Among about 85,000 clones listed, 60% to 85% were seen once. The sample consisted of PBMCs. The receptors were gathered from a boy between 10 and 17 years old in good health and CMV-seronegative.

This clone was picked up a small number of times. This chain links TRBV7-9 with TRBJ2-3; no clear D. Germline-derived CDR1 and CDR2 are SEHNR and FQNEAQ (reference sequence). V gave up 7 bases and J gave up 2 bases, with 16 bases separating them. There are 15 residues in the CDR3. The DNA for the CDR3 is TGTGCCAGCATCAGCAGTGGGCAGCCCACAGATACGCAGTATTTT. Translating gives CASISSGQPTDTQYF.

This clone was observed once. The chain uses TRBV5-1 and TRBJ2-2; D is uncertain. The germline V gene has CDR1 SGHRS and CDR2 YFSETQ. The CDR3 is made up of 15 amino acids. Trimming cost V 1 base and J 1 base, with 8 bases left between them. The CDR3 coding sequence is TGCGCCAGCAGCTTGAGTTCGGTGAACACCGGGGAGCTGTTTTTT. This encodes CASSLSSVNTGELFF. Complete variable domain (other parts from reference TRBV5-1 and TRBJ2-2): KAGVTQTPRYLIKTRGQQVTLSCSPISGHRSVSWYQQTPGQGLQFLFEYFSETQRNKGNFPGRFSGRQFSNSRSEMNVSTLELGDSALYLCASSLSSVNTGELFFGEGSRLTVL.

This clone was seen only a few times. This sequence joins TRBV15 and TRBJ2-7, with 14 bases lining up with TRBD2. V shed 0 bases, J shed 3 bases, and the junction held 19 bases outside the gene matches. CDR3 size: 22 residues. Germline V gene sequence: CDR1 LNHNV, CDR2 YYDKDF (reference sequence). CDR3 amino acids: CATSRDSSESGLAGGKYYEQYF. Here the CDR3 DNA reads TGTGCCACCAGCAGAGATAGCTCAGAAAGCGGACTAGCGGGAGGTAAATACTACGAGCAGTACTTC.

The J gene is TRBJ2-2, the V gene TRBV28; tentatively, D is TRBD2 (5 bases). This CDR3 has 14 amino acids. Germline loops: CDR1 MDHEN, CDR2 SYDVKM. Trimming removed 3 bases at V and 8 bases at J, with 13 bases between. The DNA of the CDR3 is TGTGCCAGCAGTTTGAGACGGACTGTGGGGGAGCTGTTTTTT. Protein: CASSLRRTVGELFF.